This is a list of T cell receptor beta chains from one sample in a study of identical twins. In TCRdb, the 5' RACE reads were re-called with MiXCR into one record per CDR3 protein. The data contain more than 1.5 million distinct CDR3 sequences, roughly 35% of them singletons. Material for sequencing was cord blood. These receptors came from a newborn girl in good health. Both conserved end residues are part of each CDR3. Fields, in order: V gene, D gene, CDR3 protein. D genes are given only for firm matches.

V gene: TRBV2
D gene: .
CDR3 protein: CASSLLTIAANEQFF

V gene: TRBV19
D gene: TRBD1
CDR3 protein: CASSIRTGKQPQHF

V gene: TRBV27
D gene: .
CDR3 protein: CASGSPGSYNEQFF

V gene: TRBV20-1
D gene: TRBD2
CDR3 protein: CSARGLAGGYEQFF

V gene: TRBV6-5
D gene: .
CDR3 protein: CASSMGRHDTQYF

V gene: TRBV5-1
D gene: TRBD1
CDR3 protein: CASGTGEGYGYTF

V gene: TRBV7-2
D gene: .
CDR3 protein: CASSLFRNSPSPLHF

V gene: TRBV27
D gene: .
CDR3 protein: CASRLGLHGYTF

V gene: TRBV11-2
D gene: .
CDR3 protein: CASSLVSKNIQYF

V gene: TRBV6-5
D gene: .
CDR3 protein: CASSYSRYTEQYF

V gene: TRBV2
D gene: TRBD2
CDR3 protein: CASRTSGVTNEQFF

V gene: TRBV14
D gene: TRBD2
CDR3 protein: CASSPLGLAENTGELFF

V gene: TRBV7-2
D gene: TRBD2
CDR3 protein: CASSYDGLGKFF

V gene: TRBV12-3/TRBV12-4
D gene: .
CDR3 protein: CASSHTGTSGKTQYF

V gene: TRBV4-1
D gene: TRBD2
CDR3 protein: CASSLHPTSGEQETQYF

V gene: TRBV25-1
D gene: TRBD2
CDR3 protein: CASSESAGTSVTDTQYF

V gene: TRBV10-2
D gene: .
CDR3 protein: CTSSATTSGYSYEQYF

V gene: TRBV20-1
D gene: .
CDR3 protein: CSANSSEQYF

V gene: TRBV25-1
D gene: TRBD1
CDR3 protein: CASSGRQGGSENIQYF

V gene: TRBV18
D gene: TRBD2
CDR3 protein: CASTPRLAEGPYNEQFF

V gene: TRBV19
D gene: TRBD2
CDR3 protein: CASKGLAGGNNEQFF

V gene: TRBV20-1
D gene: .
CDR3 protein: CSARLRVKGRDQPQHF

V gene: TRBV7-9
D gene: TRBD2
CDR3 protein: CASSFRTSGRNETQYF

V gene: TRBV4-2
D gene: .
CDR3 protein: CASSQATRSTQYF

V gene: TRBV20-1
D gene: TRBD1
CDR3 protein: CSAPSTIGTGLWEQYF

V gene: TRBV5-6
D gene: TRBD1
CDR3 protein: CASSLRRQGAKNIQYF

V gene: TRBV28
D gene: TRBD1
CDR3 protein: CASSFEGAAGANVLTF

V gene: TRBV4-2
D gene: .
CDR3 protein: CASSQEPGISSYEQYF

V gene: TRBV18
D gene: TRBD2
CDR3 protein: CASSPQVGLATDTQYF

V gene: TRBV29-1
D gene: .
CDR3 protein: CSVEMDPFYEQYF

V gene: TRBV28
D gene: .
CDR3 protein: CASSSGSVGYTF

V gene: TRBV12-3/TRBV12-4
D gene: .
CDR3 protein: CAGSLALQHEQYF

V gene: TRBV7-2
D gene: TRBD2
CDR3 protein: CASSVLAGGIGTDTQYF

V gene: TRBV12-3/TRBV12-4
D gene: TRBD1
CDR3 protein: CASSRDRDLPLHF

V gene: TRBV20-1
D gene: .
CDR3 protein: CSARGRQAPNYGYTF

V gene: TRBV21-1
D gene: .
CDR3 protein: CASSLKDRNTEAFF

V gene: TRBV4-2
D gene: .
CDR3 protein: CASSQEGNSPLHF

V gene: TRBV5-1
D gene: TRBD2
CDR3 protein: CASSLWSGLAYEQYF

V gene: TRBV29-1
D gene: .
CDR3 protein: CSVETTGTPYF

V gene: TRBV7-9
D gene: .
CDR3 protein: CASSLAGAGKNIQYF

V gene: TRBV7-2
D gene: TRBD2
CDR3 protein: CASSLGLAGGSLEQFF

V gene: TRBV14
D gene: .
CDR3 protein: CASSQGVEDPSYYGYTF

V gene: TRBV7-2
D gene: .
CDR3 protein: CASSTRVSSGNTIYF

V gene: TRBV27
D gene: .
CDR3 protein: CASSWAGAPSYYEQYF

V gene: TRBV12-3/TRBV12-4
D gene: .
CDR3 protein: CASTPGTVSYEQYF

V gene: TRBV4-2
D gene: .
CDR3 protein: CASSQRGSAKSTDMQYF

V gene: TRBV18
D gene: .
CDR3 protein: CASSPLQPHNEQFF

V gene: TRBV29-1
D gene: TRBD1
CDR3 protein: CSVEEGTGVTDTQYF

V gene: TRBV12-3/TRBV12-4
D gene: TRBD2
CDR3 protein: CASRLGVSGDYEQFF

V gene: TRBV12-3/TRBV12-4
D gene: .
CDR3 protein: CASSRQILNTEAFF

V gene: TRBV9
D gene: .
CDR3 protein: CASSGKIRVLTF

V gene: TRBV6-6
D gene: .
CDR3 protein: CASSYSGGSATDTQYF

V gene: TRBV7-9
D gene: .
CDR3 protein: CASSLDRTPYNEQFF

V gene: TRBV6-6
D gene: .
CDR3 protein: CASSYREDIQYF

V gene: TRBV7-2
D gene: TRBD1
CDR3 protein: CASSLGQGASSPPHF

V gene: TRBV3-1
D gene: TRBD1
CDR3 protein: CASTYNRGNEQFF

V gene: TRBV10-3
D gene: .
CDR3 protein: CAISASAQETQYF

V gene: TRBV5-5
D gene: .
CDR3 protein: CASSRDLYNYGYTF

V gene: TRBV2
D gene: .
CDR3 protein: CASSERRGDTEAFF